These T cell receptor beta chains were read from a single sample in a study of beta chain features in type 1 diabetes. Using immunoSEQ multiplex PCR, the repertoire was profiled, and TCRdb retains in-frame clones only, with some absent. In the table there are roughly 450,000 clones, approximately 14% of which are singletons. Sequencing was performed on naive CD4+ T cells from blood. The receptors here all came from a man between 25 and 39 years old in good health. Each CDR3 is given with its conserved first and last residue. Each record gives: J gene, V gene, CDR3 length, clone size, CDR3 protein. The size field is filled for only some rows; it gives once, few, many or a size class.

J gene: TRBJ2-3
V gene: TRBV15
CDR3 length: 17
clone size: .
CDR3 protein: CATSRDSQREYADTQYF

J gene: TRBJ2-3
V gene: TRBV7-2
CDR3 length: 14
clone size: few
CDR3 protein: CASHFPGSTDTQYF

J gene: TRBJ2-7
V gene: TRBV6-5
CDR3 length: 13
clone size: few
CDR3 protein: CASSAVRFYEQYF

J gene: TRBJ2-1
V gene: TRBV11-1
CDR3 length: 15
clone size: few
CDR3 protein: CASSPKTGGEGEQFF

J gene: TRBJ2-5
V gene: TRBV27
CDR3 length: 17
clone size: .
CDR3 protein: CASSQRQGALSRETQYF

J gene: TRBJ2-7
V gene: TRBV5-1
CDR3 length: 15
clone size: .
CDR3 protein: CASSTTSGEGSEQYF

J gene: TRBJ2-1
V gene: TRBV15
CDR3 length: 13
clone size: few
CDR3 protein: CATSRSEYNEQFF

J gene: TRBJ1-5
V gene: TRBV15
CDR3 length: 14
clone size: .
CDR3 protein: CATSRATWNQPQHF

J gene: TRBJ2-1
V gene: TRBV30
CDR3 length: 14
clone size: many
CDR3 protein: CAWRRSGRDNEQFF

J gene: TRBJ1-2
V gene: TRBV6-1
CDR3 length: 14
clone size: .
CDR3 protein: CASSVAGGEYGYTF

J gene: TRBJ2-3
V gene: TRBV7-6
CDR3 length: 17
clone size: few
CDR3 protein: CASSSARGRLSTDTQYF

J gene: TRBJ2-1
V gene: TRBV19
CDR3 length: 15
clone size: .
CDR3 protein: CASSSRTSSYNEQFF

J gene: TRBJ2-5
V gene: TRBV7-9
CDR3 length: 14
clone size: .
CDR3 protein: CASSFGLAGETQYF

J gene: TRBJ2-7
V gene: TRBV7-2
CDR3 length: 12
clone size: .
CDR3 protein: CASSLISYEQYF

J gene: TRBJ2-5
V gene: TRBV30
CDR3 length: 15
clone size: few
CDR3 protein: CAWSALAGGWETQYF

J gene: TRBJ2-5
V gene: TRBV20-1
CDR3 length: 10
clone size: .
CDR3 protein: CSAFQETQYF

J gene: TRBJ1-2
V gene: TRBV7-8
CDR3 length: 17
clone size: .
CDR3 protein: CASSLAGLRLANYGYTF

J gene: TRBJ2-5
V gene: TRBV30
CDR3 length: 12
clone size: few
CDR3 protein: CAWSQIGETQYF

J gene: TRBJ2-6
V gene: TRBV14
CDR3 length: 17
clone size: .
CDR3 protein: CASSQGRRASGANVLTF

J gene: TRBJ2-1
V gene: TRBV5-1
CDR3 length: 11
clone size: few
CDR3 protein: CASTDYNEQFF

J gene: TRBJ1-1
V gene: TRBV30
CDR3 length: 15
clone size: .
CDR3 protein: CAWIRITGGNTEAFF

J gene: TRBJ2-3
V gene: TRBV4-3
CDR3 length: 16
clone size: .
CDR3 protein: CASSQATEREGDTQYF

J gene: TRBJ2-2
V gene: TRBV4-1
CDR3 length: 13
clone size: few
CDR3 protein: CASSQVVTGELFF

J gene: TRBJ2-6
V gene: TRBV27
CDR3 length: 15
clone size: .
CDR3 protein: CASSPRVSWANVLTF

J gene: TRBJ2-3
V gene: TRBV4-3
CDR3 length: 13
clone size: .
CDR3 protein: CATRTSGSDTQYF

J gene: TRBJ2-3
V gene: TRBV6-5
CDR3 length: 15
clone size: .
CDR3 protein: CASSRAGPATDTQYF

J gene: TRBJ2-1
V gene: TRBV7-9
CDR3 length: 10
clone size: .
CDR3 protein: CASSSPGQFF

J gene: TRBJ2-3
V gene: TRBV5-4
CDR3 length: 14
clone size: .
CDR3 protein: CASSFGLATDTQYF

J gene: TRBJ2-7
V gene: TRBV7-9
CDR3 length: 13
clone size: few
CDR3 protein: CASSSPGAYEQYF

J gene: TRBJ2-1
V gene: TRBV5-4
CDR3 length: 14
clone size: .
CDR3 protein: CASSSPTSNNEQFF

J gene: TRBJ2-5
V gene: TRBV18
CDR3 length: 12
clone size: .
CDR3 protein: CASSPIRETQYF

J gene: TRBJ1-2
V gene: TRBV2
CDR3 length: 14
clone size: once
CDR3 protein: CASSRSRVEDGYTF

J gene: TRBJ2-7
V gene: TRBV5-1
CDR3 length: 15
clone size: few
CDR3 protein: CASSLGGVDSYEQYF

J gene: TRBJ1-2
V gene: TRBV19
CDR3 length: 15
clone size: .
CDR3 protein: CASRAGTDLSYGYTF

J gene: TRBJ2-1
V gene: TRBV4-3
CDR3 length: 14
clone size: .
CDR3 protein: CASSRGSSYNEQFF

J gene: TRBJ2-4
V gene: TRBV11-1
CDR3 length: 14
clone size: .
CDR3 protein: CASSPSGTINIQYF

J gene: TRBJ2-7
V gene: TRBV29-1
CDR3 length: 14
clone size: few
CDR3 protein: CSVDGDRESYEQYF

J gene: TRBJ1-2
V gene: TRBV7-9
CDR3 length: 15
clone size: .
CDR3 protein: CASSIPAGDSYGYTF

J gene: TRBJ1-5
V gene: TRBV7-8
CDR3 length: 15
clone size: few
CDR3 protein: CASRRGQGENQPQHF

J gene: TRBJ1-1
V gene: TRBV30
CDR3 length: 11
clone size: .
CDR3 protein: CARTVNTEAFF

J gene: TRBJ2-1
V gene: TRBV27
CDR3 length: 14
clone size: .
CDR3 protein: CASSFGTGSGEQFF

J gene: TRBJ1-1
V gene: TRBV10-3
CDR3 length: 16
clone size: .
CDR3 protein: CAISEPRTGLNTEAFF